Listed here are 21 T cell receptor beta chains from one sample, sequenced in a study of neurological immune-mediated disorders. Via MiXCR, TCRdb re-called the 5' RACE reads, giving one row per CDR3 protein. The top ten hold less than 9% of the sample, which has about 18,000 distinct CDR3 sequences, 11% to 15% seen once. Specimen: CD4+ T cells from blood. The receptors here all came from a woman aged 60-75 years with HTLV-1-associated myelopathy (HAM/TSP).

At least ten counts were recorded for this clonotype. The rearrangement links TRBV5-1 to TRBJ1-1, with D possibly being TRBD1 (6 bases). The length of the CDR3 is 12 residues. Germline CDR1 is SGHRS and CDR2 is YFSETQ. Trimming stripped 2 bases from V and 10 bases from J, with 12 bases between. The CDR3 sequence: CASSFTGNTAFF. For the CDR3, the DNA is TGCGCCAGCAGCTTCACAGGGAATACAGCTTTCTTT.

This clonotype was counted ten times or more. The genes are TRBV15 and TRBJ2-1; 7 bases map to TRBD1. This CDR3 has 16 amino acids. Germline V gives CDR1 LNHNV, CDR2 YYDKDF (reference sequence). Trimming took 3 bases from V and 0 from J; bases not matched to a gene: 5. The CDR3 region is CATSRDRDSSYNEQFF. The CDR3 region has the DNA TGTGCCACCAGCAGGGACCGGGACAGCTCCTACAATGAGCAGTTCTTC.

This clonotype was detected only a few times. The chain couples TRBV11-2 to TRBJ2-3; D is undetermined. The CDR3 has 14 residues. Germline-derived CDR1 and CDR2 are SGHAT and FQNNGV. V was pared by 1 base and J by 3 bases, with 8 bases between. CDR3 sequence reads: CASSLVSFTDTQYF. The CDR3 DNA sequence: TGTGCCAGCAGCTTAGTGTCGTTTACAGATACGCAGTATTTT.

This clonotype has at least ten counts. The chain carries TRBV5-1 and TRBJ2-5, with 11 nucleotides matching TRBD1. Germline V CDR1 and CDR2: SGHRS, YFSETQ. This CDR3 spans 16 amino acids. The trim removed 3 bases at V and 4 bases at J, leaving 8 bases unmatched. CDR3 nucleotide sequence: TGCGCCAGCAGCTCCAGGACAGGGGGCGCGGGAGAGACCCAGTACTTC. This sequence encodes CASSSRTGGAGETQYF.

This clonotype showed up many times. V usage is TRBV25-1 and J usage is TRBJ2-2; D is undetermined. V lost 3 bases and J lost 1, with 3 bases in between. This CDR3 has 13 amino acids. The germline V gene has CDR1 MGHDK and CDR2 SYGVNS. CDR3 coding DNA: TGTGCCAGCAGTGATCGGAACACCGGGGAGCTGTTTTTT. The encoded protein is CASSDRNTGELFF.

This rearrangement joins TRBV20-1 to TRBJ1-1; TRBD1 agrees at 8 bases. The germline CDR1 and CDR2 sequences are DFQATT and SNEGSKA (reference sequence). This CDR3 has 16 amino acids. The V and J ends lost 0 bases and 1 base, in that order; junction bases with no gene match: 7. CDR3 sequence: CSARDGSGGQNTEAFF. CDR3 in DNA: TGCAGTGCTAGAGATGGGTCAGGGGGCCAGAACACTGAAGCTTTCTTT.

This clonotype is medium-sized within its sample. The chain couples TRBV20-1 to TRBJ2-3; D is uncertain. The germline V and J ends were trimmed by 0 bases and 5 bases, with 12 bases remaining between them. Germline CDR1 and CDR2: DFQATT and SNEGSKA (reference sequence). CDR3 length: 14 amino acids. Written as DNA, the CDR3 is TGCAGTGCTAGAGATGCCCAGGCTGGAGATACGCAGTATTTT. As protein: CSARDAQAGDTQYF.

This clonotype occurred many times. The J gene is TRBJ1-1, the V gene TRBV3-1; D unresolved. V was pared by 4 bases and J by 3 bases, with 9 bases between. The CDR3 is made up of 13 amino acids. Per the germline V gene, CDR1 is LGHDT and CDR2 is YNNKEL (reference sequence). The CDR3, as DNA: TGTGCCAGCAGCCTTCGTTCGGACACTGAAGCTTTCTTT. This encodes CASSLRSDTEAFF.

This clonotype was counted many times. V and J are TRBV13 and TRBJ2-1, with TRBD2 matching over 14 bases. From germline, CDR1 is PRHDT and CDR2 FYEKMQ (reference sequence). The CDR3 sequence is 18 residues long. With 4 bases clipped from V and 2 bases from J, the junction kept 7 bases outside the gene matches. CDR3 bases: TGTGCCAGCAGCTCGGAGACTAGCGGGGGGGCGGCCTACAATGAGCAGTTCTTC. Amino acids: CASSSETSGGAAYNEQFF. Using reference TRBV13 and TRBJ2-1 for the parts outside the CDR3, the full variable domain is AAGVIQSPRHLIKEKRETATLKCYPIPRHDTVYWYQQGPGQDPQFLISFYEKMQSDKGSIPDRFSAQQFSDYHSELNMSSLELGDSALYFCASSSETSGGAAYNEQFFGPGTRLTVL.

The sample holds many counts of this clonotype. The chain links TRBV25-1 to TRBJ2-1; 8 nucleotides agree with TRBD2. Germline V gives CDR1 MGHDK, CDR2 SYGVNS. The ends lost 3 bases at V and 0 bases at J; junction bases unmatched: 7. This CDR3 spans 17 amino acids. This CDR3 reads CASSELSGGSSYNEQFF. CDR3 sequence (DNA): TGTGCCAGCAGTGAGTTGAGCGGGGGTAGCTCCTACAATGAGCAGTTCTTC. Full variable domain (missing parts from reference TRBV25-1 and TRBJ2-1): EADIYQTPRYLVIGTGKKITLECSQTMGHDKMYWYQQDPGMELHLIHYSYGVNSTEKGDLSSESTVSRIRTEHFPLTLESARPSHTSQYLCASSELSGGSSYNEQFFGPGTRLTVL.

This chain connects TRBV20-1 to TRBJ2-3, with TRBD2 identical over 15 bases. The V gene's germline CDR1 is DFQATT and CDR2 SNEGSKA (reference sequence). V dropped 7 bases and J dropped 3; count of bases not matched to a gene: 8. The CDR3 length is 16 residues. CDR3 region: CSVRQGTSGRTDTQYF. The CDR3 nucleotides are TGCAGTGTTCGACAGGGGACTAGCGGGAGGACAGATACGCAGTATTTT.

This clonotype has ten or more counts. This rearrangement joins TRBV3-1 to TRBJ2-1; 8 nucleotides align to TRBD2. The V segment lost 3 bases and the J segment 15 bases; nucleotides outside the gene matches: 7. This CDR3 has 12 amino acids. Germline V CDR1 and CDR2: LGHDT, YNNKEL (reference sequence). This chain's CDR3 is CASSHSERGPFF. Written as DNA, the CDR3 is TGTGCCAGCAGCCATTCAGAGCGGGGGCCGTTCTTC.

This clonotype has at least ten counts. The chain is built from TRBV10-3 and TRBJ1-5; 7 bases agree with TRBD1. V shed 6 bases and J 7 bases; nucleotides not matched to a gene: 9. The CDR3 is made up of 14 amino acids. In germline, CDR1 is ENHRY, CDR2 SYGVKD. The CDR3 here is CAIRPDRVGQPQHF. CDR3 sequence (DNA): TGTGCCATCAGACCCGACAGGGTAGGACAGCCCCAGCATTTT.

The chain couples TRBV18 to TRBJ1-2, with TRBD1 matching over 8 bases. The CDR3 is 16 amino acids. CDR1 and CDR2 from the germline V gene are KGHSH and LQKENI. J gave up 0 bases and V 6 bases, and 9 bases lay outside the gene matches. For the CDR3, the DNA is TGTGCCAGCTCGAGGACAGGGACGGGAGCTAACTATGGCTACACCTTC. Amino acid sequence: CASSRTGTGANYGYTF.

This clonotype occurred many times. The genes are TRBV20-1 and TRBJ1-4; 12 nucleotides agree with TRBD1. V was pared by 1 base and J by 8 bases, with 8 bases of the junction left unmatched. The CDR3 spans 16 residues. Germline V gives CDR1 DFQATT, CDR2 SNEGSKA (reference sequence). Written as DNA, the CDR3 is TGCAGTGCTAGAGGAGGGACAGGGGGCCTGGTCGAAAAACTGTTTTTT. Residues: CSARGGTGGLVEKLFF.

The table lists this clonotype with a few counts. V gene TRBV7-2 combines with J gene TRBJ2-5; D is unresolved. CDR1 is SGHTA and CDR2 is FQGNSA in the germline V gene. V was trimmed by 4 bases and J by 2 bases, leaving 11 bases between them. The CDR3 consists of 14 residues. The CDR3 DNA reads as TGTGCCAGCAGCTCCAACTCGGGTCAAGAGACCCAGTACTTC. This translates into CASSSNSGQETQYF.

This clonotype was found many times. The V gene is TRBV5-6, the J gene TRBJ2-5; tentative D call: TRBD1 (7 bases). CDR1 and CDR2 (germline): SGHDT, YYEEEE. The V end was cut by 3 bases, the J end by 6 bases, with 18 bases between. CDR3 length: 15 amino acids. The CDR3 bases are TGTGCCAGCAGCTACGGGGGCAGGGGGGCGCAGACCCAGTACTTC. Translated: CASSYGGRGAQTQYF. Combining the CDR3 with reference TRBV5-6 and TRBJ2-5 gives the whole variable domain DAGVTQSPTHLIKTRGQQVTLRCSPKSGHDTVSWYQQALGQGPQFIFQYYEEEERQRGNFPDRFSGHQFPNYSSELNVNALLLGDSALYLCASSYGGRGAQTQYFGPGTRLLVL.

The rearrangement joins TRBV6-1 to TRBJ2-3, with 11 bases matching TRBD1. V shed 6 bases, J shed 4 bases, and the junction held 3 bases outside the gene matches. CDR1 and CDR2 (germline): MNHNS, SASEGT. The CDR3 is 14 amino acids. CDR3 in DNA: TGTGCCAGCAGCCCGGGACAGGGGGCAGATACGCAGTATTTT. Its protein is CASSPGQGADTQYF.

The sample holds many counts of this clonotype. The gene calls are TRBV7-2 and TRBJ1-6; TRBD1 is a possible D gene (6 bases). Trimming stripped 3 bases from V and 8 bases from J, with 11 bases between. The CDR3 has 14 amino acids. CDR1 is SGHTA and CDR2 is FQGNSA in the germline V gene. The CDR3 here is CASSFGDTDSPLHF. The CDR3 coding sequence is TGTGCCAGCAGCTTCGGGGACACGGATTCACCCCTCCACTTT. Supplemented by reference TRBV7-2 and TRBJ1-6, the full variable domain reads GAGVSQSPSNKVTEKGKDVELRCDPISGHTALYWYRQSLGQGLEFLIYFQGNSAPDKSGLPSDRFSAERTGGSVSTLTIQRTQQEDSAVYLCASSFGDTDSPLHFGNGTRLTVT.

By its share, this clonotype is medium-sized (0.01 to 0.1%). The V and J genes are TRBV20-1 and TRBJ1-5; possible D gene TRBD1, 6 bases. Germline V gene sequence: CDR1 DFQATT, CDR2 SNEGSKA (reference sequence). V lost 6 bases to trimming and J lost 4 bases, with 16 bases between them. CDR3 length: 14 residues. CDR3 sequence reads: CSAADRRSNQPQHF. As DNA, the CDR3 is TGCAGTGCCGCCGACAGGAGAAGTAATCAGCCCCAGCATTTT.

Many counts were recorded for this clonotype. V gene TRBV5-5 combines with J gene TRBJ2-5; 12 nucleotides match TRBD1. The V segment lost 1 base and the J segment 3 bases; nucleotides outside the gene matches: 4. Germline V gives CDR1 SGHKS, CDR2 YYEKEE (reference sequence). The CDR3 extends over 16 amino acids. The CDR3 protein is CASSLTGTGGEETQYF. In DNA, the CDR3 is TGTGCCAGCAGCTTGACCGGGACAGGGGGCGAAGAGACCCAGTACTTC.